This is a list of T cell receptor beta chains from one sample in a study of blood T cell repertoires in COVID-19. Sequenced by immunoSEQ multiplex PCR; TCRdb stores in-frame clones only, minus some. The sample has a few hundred thousand clones; around 84% are singletons. Sequencing was done on a sample of peripheral blood. These receptors were collected from a man between 60 and 75 years old with acute or convalescent COVID-19. The CDR3 runs from the conserved cysteine through the conserved F or W. D genes are given only for firm matches. Expanded clones are given a class, and other clones once, few, many or no size at all.

.	.	TRBV30	TRBJ1-1	TGTGCCTGGAGTAGAGGCACCATGAACACTGAAGCTTTCTTT	CAWSRGTMNTEAFF
TRBD2	.	TRBV2	TRBJ2-5	TGTGCCAGCAACGAAAAAAGGGCGACTAGCAGGGAGACCCAGTACTTC	CASNEKRATSRETQYF
.	.	TRBV3-1/TRBV3-2	TRBJ1-2	TGTGCCAGCAGGCCCCCAGGGATTCGGTATGGCTACACCTTC	CASRPPGIRYGYTF
TRBD2	.	TRBV7-9	TRBJ2-3	TGTGCCAGCAGCTTAGTAGCTAGCGGGGGCGGTACGCAGTATTTT	CASSLVASGGGTQYF
TRBD1	.	TRBV19	TRBJ1-1	TGTGCCAGTAGGACAGGGCTCACTAACACTGAAGCTTTCTTT	CASRTGLTNTEAFF
.	.	TRBV7-9	TRBJ2-3	TGTGCCAGCAGCCCGAGCGGCGATACGCAGTATTTT	CASSPSGDTQYF
TRBD1	.	TRBV7-8	TRBJ2-2	TGTGCCAGCAGCCCCGGGACAGGGGTTCACGGGGAGCTGTTTTTT	CASSPGTGVHGELFF
.	.	TRBV28	TRBJ2-3	TGTGCCAGCAGTTTCTCAGGGTATACGCAGTATTTT	CASSFSGYTQYF
TRBD2	.	TRBV7-2	TRBJ2-1	TGTGCCAGCAGCTTAGCCAGCGGGAGGAGTGAGCAGTTCTTC	CASSLASGRSEQFF
TRBD1	.	TRBV4-1	TRBJ2-3	TGCGCCAGCAGCCCACACGGACAGGGGGCGTCCACAGATACGCAGTATTTT	CASSPHGQGASTDTQYF
TRBD1	.	TRBV5-1	TRBJ2-1	TGCGCCAGCAAGCGGCAGGGGGCCTCCTACAATGAGCAGTTCTTC	CASKRQGASYNEQFF
.	.	TRBV7-2	TRBJ2-1	TGTGCCAGCCCGGACAGCAATGAGCAGTTCTTC	CASPDSNEQFF
TRBD2	.	TRBV7-2	TRBJ2-2	TGTGCCAGCAGCTTACCACCGCTAGCGGCCACGAACACCGGGGAGCTGTTTTTT	CASSLPPLAATNTGELFF
TRBD2	.	TRBV4-3	TRBJ2-2	TGCGCCAGCAGCCAAGATCCAGCGGGAACCGCCGGGGAGCTGTTTTTT	CASSQDPAGTAGELFF
TRBD1	.	TRBV11-2	TRBJ2-2	TGTGCCAGCAGCTTCGGACAGGGCGGCACCGGGGAGCTGTTTTTT	CASSFGQGGTGELFF
.	.	TRBV4-2	TRBJ2-7	TGTGCCAGCAGCCAAGTACAGACCGACTCCTACGAGCAGTACTTC	CASSQVQTDSYEQYF
.	once	TRBV2	TRBJ2-2	TGTGCCAGCAGTGTGGCACAGAAAAACACCGGGGAGCTGTTTTTT	CASSVAQKNTGELFF
TRBD1	.	TRBV7-9	TRBJ1-4	TGTGCCAGCAGGGGACAGGGTAATGAAAAACTGTTTTTT	CASRGQGNEKLFF
.	.	TRBV1	TRBJ1-5	TGCACCAGCAGCCGAATCGGGACAGGGGGCAACAGCAATCAGCCCCAGCATTTT	CTSSRIGTGGNSNQPQHF
.	.	TRBV15	TRBJ2-7	TGTGCCACCAGCATGCGACAGGGAGGCTACGAGCAGTACTTC	CATSMRQGGYEQYF
.	few	TRBV5-4	TRBJ2-5	TGTGCCAGCAGCTTGTTTGTGCAGGCAGCGGGTGGAGAGACCCAGTACTTC	CASSLFVQAAGGETQYF
.	.	TRBV18	TRBJ2-7	TGTGCCAGCTCCCTAGGGTCGCAGGGGCCCTACGAGCAGTACTTC	CASSLGSQGPYEQYF
.	.	TRBV25-1	TRBJ1-3	TGTGCCAGCAGTGAATTTTTTGAGGGTTCGGGAAACACCATATATTTT	CASSEFFEGSGNTIYF
TRBD1	.	TRBV6-6	TRBJ2-7	TGTGCCAGCAGTGGGCCCGGGACAGAGACCTACGAGCAGTACTTC	CASSGPGTETYEQYF
.	.	TRBV27	TRBJ1-1	TGTGCCAGCAGTTTGACCCGGGGTATATCCGAAGCTTTCTTT	CASSLTRGISEAFF
.	.	TRBV7-9	TRBJ1-2	TGTGCCAGCAGCTTAGACAGGGCCTTTCTATGGTGGTACACCTTC	CASSLDRAFLWWYTF
.	.	TRBV5-4	TRBJ1-4	TGTGCCAGCAGCCCGGACGGGGTGAGCGGTGTAAAACTGTTTTTT	CASSPDGVSGVKLFF
TRBD1	.	TRBV5-1	TRBJ1-4	TGCGCCAGCAGCGTGACCGCACAGGGGGTTGATGAAAAACTGTTTTTT	CASSVTAQGVDEKLFF
.	.	TRBV19	TRBJ2-1	TGTGCCAGTAGTATACGGGGCGGGGTCAATGAGCAGTTCTTC	CASSIRGGVNEQFF
TRBD2	.	TRBV7-2	TRBJ2-1	TGTGCCAGCAGCTTAGGGCTAGCGGGGGTCCCGGAGCAGTTCTTC	CASSLGLAGVPEQFF
TRBD1	.	TRBV6-9	TRBJ1-6	TGTGCCAGAACCGGGACAGGGTGTAGATCGGGTAATTCACCCCTCCACTTT	CARTGTGCRSGNSPLHF
.	.	TRBV29-1	TRBJ1-5	TGCAGCGCCGGGGACACCGACAATCAGCCCCAGCATTTT	CSAGDTDNQPQHF
.	.	TRBV28	TRBJ1-6	TGTGCCAGCAGTTTTGGCGGACTGAAATCACCCCTCCACTTT	CASSFGGLKSPLHF
.	many	TRBV6-1	TRBJ1-2	TGTGCCAGCAGTGAGCAGGAATCTCCCTCTTTGGGCTATGGCTACACCTTC	CASSEQESPSLGYGYTF
.	few	TRBV6-5	TRBJ1-2	TGTGCCAGCAGTTCCCCTCTGAGGGGCTACACCTTC	CASSSPLRGYTF
TRBD2	.	TRBV7-2	TRBJ2-1	TGTGCCAGCAGCCTGACTAGCGGTTACAATGAGCAGTTCTTC	CASSLTSGYNEQFF
TRBD1	.	TRBV5-4	TRBJ2-2	TGTGCCAGCAGCCTCGCCGGGACAGCCACCGGGGAGCTGTTTTTT	CASSLAGTATGELFF
TRBD2	.	TRBV9	TRBJ2-7	TGTGCCAGCAGCCCAACGGGGACTAGCGGACCTCGGGAGCAGTACTTC	CASSPTGTSGPREQYF
.	.	TRBV5-1	TRBJ2-1	TGCGCCAGCAGCTTGCTAGGCTATTCCTACAATGAGCAGTTCTTC	CASSLLGYSYNEQFF
TRBD2	.	TRBV19	TRBJ2-2	TGTGCCACCCAAGGGCTAGCGGGACCCACCGGGGAGCTGTTTTTT	CATQGLAGPTGELFF
TRBD1	few	TRBV9	TRBJ2-7	TGTGCCAGCAGCGCCGGGGCCTTAGGACAGGGGGCCCTAAGGCACTTC	CASSAGALGQGALRHF
TRBD2	many	TRBV10-3	TRBJ2-7	TGTGCCATCAGTGAGAGTAGCGGGAGTATTTACGAGCAGTACTTC	CAISESSGSIYEQYF
.	.	TRBV7-9	TRBJ2-7	TGTGCCAGCAGCTCGACATCGGGGATAGTGTACGAGCAGTACTTC	CASSSTSGIVYEQYF
.	.	TRBV5-1	TRBJ1-4	TGCGCCAGCAGCTTAGGGAGCGGTGGAGGGCCCTTCGTGGGGTCTGAAAAACTGTTTTTT	CASSLGSGGGPFVGSEKLFF
TRBD2	.	TRBV2	TRBJ2-5	TGTGCCAGCAAGACTAGCGGGGGAGGGTTGGAGACCCAGTACTTC	CASKTSGGGLETQYF
TRBD1	.	TRBV5-1	TRBJ1-1	TGCGCCAGCAGCTTGGGGGACAGGGTATTCGGAGGAGCTTTCTTT	CASSLGDRVFGGAFF
TRBD2	.	TRBV9	TRBJ2-7	TGTGCCAGCAGTGAAGGGGGGACTAGCGACTACGAGCAGTACTTC	CASSEGGTSDYEQYF
TRBD1	once	TRBV6-5	TRBJ2-3	TGTGCCAGCAGTTCAGGGGGAGCCACAGATACGCAGTATTTT	CASSSGGATDTQYF
TRBD2	once	TRBV27	TRBJ2-2	TGTGCCAGCAGTCCAAGGACTAGCCAGGGGAAAGCCGGGGAGCTGTTTTTT	CASSPRTSQGKAGELFF
TRBD1	.	TRBV7-3	TRBJ2-1	TGTGCCAGCAGTCAGGGGGCCTACAATGAGCAGTTCTTC	CASSQGAYNEQFF
TRBD2	once	TRBV19	TRBJ2-7	TGTGCCAGTAGTAAGGTGACTAGCGCAATCGTCCCCTACGAGCAGTACTTC	CASSKVTSAIVPYEQYF
TRBD1	once	TRBV6-6	TRBJ2-7	TGTGCCAGCAGTTACTCAACAGGGGTGGGGTACGAGCAGTACTTC	CASSYSTGVGYEQYF
TRBD1	.	TRBV19	TRBJ1-1	TGTGCCAGTAAGGTTCGCGACAGGGAAATCATGAACACTGAAGCTTTCTTT	CASKVRDREIMNTEAFF
.	once	TRBV2	TRBJ2-2	TGTGCCAGCAGTGAAAACAGGGCGGACACCGGGGAGCTGTTTTTT	CASSENRADTGELFF